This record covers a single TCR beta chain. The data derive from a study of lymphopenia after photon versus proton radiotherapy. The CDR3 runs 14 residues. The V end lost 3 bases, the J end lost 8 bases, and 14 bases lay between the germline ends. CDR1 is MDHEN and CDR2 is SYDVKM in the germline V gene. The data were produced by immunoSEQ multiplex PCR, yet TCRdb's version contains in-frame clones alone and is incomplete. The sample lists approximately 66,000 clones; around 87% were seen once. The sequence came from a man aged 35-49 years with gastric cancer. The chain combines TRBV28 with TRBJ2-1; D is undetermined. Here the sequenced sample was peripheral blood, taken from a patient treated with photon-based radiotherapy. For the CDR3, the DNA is TGTGCCAGCAGTTTGATGCCTGGGTGGGATGAGCAGTTCTTC. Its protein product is CASSLMPGWDEQFF.